The rows below give T cell receptor beta chains drawn from one sample of a study of beta chain features in type 1 diabetes. The protocol was immunoSEQ multiplex PCR, while the TCRdb copy is restricted to in-frame clones and leaves out a portion. This table has some 410,000 clones, about 14% appearing once. Sequencing was performed on naive CD4+ T cells from blood. These receptors all stem from a man aged 30 to 39 in good health. The CDR3 runs from the conserved cysteine through the conserved F or W. A D gene is named only where the DNA matches it firmly. Expanded clones are given a class, and other clones once, few, many or no size at all.

clone_size: once
v_call: TRBV25-1
d_call: TRBD1
j_call: TRBJ2-3
cdr3_aa: CASSAATGGVVDTQYF
cdr3_nt: TGTGCCAGCAGTGCCGCTACAGGGGGCGTTGTGGATACGCAGTATTTT

clone_size: NA
v_call: TRBV5-6
d_call: NA
j_call: TRBJ2-4
cdr3_aa: CASSLGQIAKNIQYF
cdr3_nt: TGTGCCAGCAGCTTGGGACAGATAGCCAAAAACATTCAGTACTTC

clone_size: NA
v_call: TRBV4-2
d_call: NA
j_call: TRBJ2-5
cdr3_aa: CASSQDVGFYQETQYF
cdr3_nt: TGTGCCAGCAGCCAAGATGTCGGATTCTACCAAGAGACCCAGTACTTC

clone_size: NA
v_call: TRBV18
d_call: NA
j_call: TRBJ2-2
cdr3_aa: CASSTIRRENTGELFF
cdr3_nt: TGTGCCAGCTCAACGATTCGCAGGGAAAACACCGGGGAGCTGTTTTTT

clone_size: NA
v_call: TRBV27
d_call: NA
j_call: TRBJ2-1
cdr3_aa: CASSPRTPRSYSYNEQFF
cdr3_nt: TGTGCCAGCAGTCCTCGAACACCTAGATCGTACTCCTACAATGAGCAGTTCTTC

clone_size: few
v_call: TRBV5-1
d_call: TRBD1
j_call: TRBJ2-3
cdr3_aa: CASSSGQGGTDTQYF
cdr3_nt: TGCGCCAGCAGCTCGGGACAGGGAGGCACAGATACGCAGTATTTT

clone_size: few
v_call: TRBV7-9
d_call: NA
j_call: TRBJ2-7
cdr3_aa: CAVIDGGQPHEQYF
cdr3_nt: TGTGCCGTCATCGACGGGGGACAACCACACGAGCAGTACTTC

clone_size: few
v_call: TRBV15
d_call: NA
j_call: TRBJ2-5
cdr3_aa: CATSRYRTEETQYF
cdr3_nt: TGTGCCACCAGCAGATACAGGACAGAAGAGACCCAGTACTTC

clone_size: few
v_call: TRBV11-2
d_call: NA
j_call: TRBJ2-2
cdr3_aa: CASSFSVGARRFTGELFF
cdr3_nt: TGTGCCAGCAGCTTCTCGGTGGGAGCCCGACGATTCACCGGGGAGCTGTTTTTT

clone_size: few
v_call: TRBV6-1
d_call: NA
j_call: TRBJ2-7
cdr3_aa: CASGQFYEQYF
cdr3_nt: TGTGCCAGCGGTCAATTCTACGAGCAGTACTTC

clone_size: few
v_call: TRBV29-1
d_call: NA
j_call: TRBJ1-1
cdr3_aa: CSVAQILHAEAFF
cdr3_nt: TGCAGCGTTGCTCAAATACTTCACGCTGAAGCTTTCTTT

clone_size: NA
v_call: TRBV2
d_call: NA
j_call: TRBJ2-7
cdr3_aa: CASSLGYEQYF
cdr3_nt: TGTGCCAGCTCCCTGGGCTACGAGCAGTACTTC

clone_size: NA
v_call: TRBV7-3
d_call: NA
j_call: TRBJ2-1
cdr3_aa: CASSRIGGSYNEQFF
cdr3_nt: TGTGCCAGCAGCCGAATAGGAGGTTCGTACAATGAGCAGTTCTTC